This T cell receptor (beta chain) was sequenced during a study of blood T cell repertoires in COVID-19. Followed over time, Seattle patients had been enrolled while infection was active. The CDR3 runs to 15 residues. Germline V gene sequence: CDR1 MNHNY, CDR2 SVGAGI (reference sequence). Trimming removed 7 bases from V and 5 bases from J, with 18 bases in between. Original processing notes: Reference gene primer amplification yielded estimated nucleated cell counts. Profiling relied on immunoSEQ multiplex PCR, and the TCRdb table lists in-frame clones only, not all of them. V and J calls and clone size are given by that table; D and trimming were obtained from the DNA. The data hold a few hundred thousand clones, with more than 90% observed a single time.

The chain joins TRBV6-6 to TRBJ2-1; a possible D gene is TRBD2 (7 bases). This TCR came from a young adult with COVID-19, enrolled during active disease. Sequenced: peripheral blood. The CDR3 sequence is CASTLLGGADNEQFF. The CDR3 region has the DNA TGTGCCAGCACACTCTTGGGGGGGGCGGACAATGAGCAGTTCTTC.